These T cell receptor beta chains were read from a single sample in a study of cytomegalovirus exposure and HLA in healthy donors. Using immunoSEQ multiplex PCR, the repertoire was profiled, and TCRdb retains in-frame clones only, with some absent. The sample shows some 160,000 clones, about 72% of them seen only once. Sequences were obtained from PBMCs. The receptor source for this set is a male donor in good health and CMV-seronegative. Each CDR3 is given with its conserved first and last residue. Fields, in order: J gene, CDR3 length, V gene, clone size, D gene, CDR3 protein, CDR3 DNA. The D gene is left open where the match is weak. Clone size is not always given. Where it is, it says once, few, many or a class for expanded clones.

TRBJ2-1 11 TRBV20-1 - - CSASQGDEQFF TGCAGTGCTAGTCAGGGTGATGAGCAGTTCTTC
TRBJ2-6 16 TRBV7-9 - - CASSLAARAGANVLTF TGTGCCAGCAGCTTAGCAGCACGGGCTGGGGCCAACGTCCTGACTTTC
TRBJ1-3 19 TRBV4-3 - - CASSQDFPGGGISGNTIYF TGCGCCAGCAGCCAAGACTTCCCGGGAGGGGGGATCTCTGGAAACACCATATATTTT
TRBJ2-7 14 TRBV6-6 - - CASREGGQFYEQYF TGTGCCAGCAGAGAGGGGGGGCAATTCTACGAGCAGTACTTC
TRBJ2-5 15 TRBV11-2 - - CASSRLFTGQETQYF TGTGCCAGCAGCCGATTGTTTACAGGCCAAGAGACCCAGTACTTC
TRBJ2-1 14 TRBV6-1 - - CASSDTLGGEEQFF TGTGCCAGCAGTGACACCCTAGGGGGAGAAGAGCAGTTCTTC
TRBJ2-6 18 TRBV18 - TRBD1 CASSLKGQGASGANVLTF TGTGCCAGCTCACTGAAGGGACAGGGGGCGTCCGGGGCCAACGTCCTGACTTTC
TRBJ2-7 13 TRBV5-4 - - CASSSPGAYEQYF TGTGCCAGCAGCTCGCCCGGGGCCTACGAGCAGTACTTC
TRBJ1-1 14 TRBV10-3 - TRBD1 CAIRLGQGNTEAFF TGTGCCATCAGACTTGGACAGGGAAACACTGAAGCTTTCTTT
TRBJ2-3 16 TRBV9 few - CASSVSPRGSTDTQYF TGTGCCAGCAGCGTATCCCCGCGGGGTAGCACAGATACGCAGTATTTT
TRBJ1-1 13 TRBV6-5 few - CASSYGLLNEAFF TGTGCCAGCAGTTATGGACTCCTTAATGAAGCTTTCTTT
TRBJ1-2 14 TRBV6-4 - - CASSDSSGVNGYTF TGTGCCAGCAGTGACTCGAGCGGGGTAAACGGCTACACCTTC
TRBJ1-2 10 TRBV7-9 - - CSSSQYGYTF TGTTCCAGCAGCCAATATGGCTACACCTTC
TRBJ1-5 12 TRBV7-3 - - CASSLEPGPQHF TGTGCCAGCAGCTTAGAACCAGGGCCCCAGCATTTT